A selection of T cell receptor beta chains follows, all from one sample in a study of blood T cell repertoires in COVID-19. Repertoires were generated with immunoSEQ multiplex PCR, while TCRdb's copy carries only in-frame clones and drops some. Found here are 110,000 to 150,000 clones, just under 80% of them singletons; the top ten hold less than 2.5%. Sequenced sample: peripheral blood. These TCRs come from a woman in her sixties or seventies with acute or convalescent COVID-19. CDR3s include the opening cysteine and the closing phenylalanine or tryptophan. The order of the fields is V gene, D gene, J gene, clone size, CDR3 DNA, CDR3 protein. A D gene is named only where the DNA matches it firmly. Only part of the rows carry a size: once, few, many, or a class if the clone is expanded.

TRBV6-6	.	TRBJ2-7	.	TGTGCCAGCAGTTTGGCGGGCTCCTACGAGCAGTACTTC	CASSLAGSYEQYF
TRBV7-9	TRBD2	TRBJ2-7	once	TGTGCCAGCAGGGGGAGCGGGAGGGAAACCTACGAGCAGTACTTC	CASRGSGRETYEQYF
TRBV9	TRBD2	TRBJ2-7	.	TGTGCCAGCAGCACGGCCAGCGGGACCCTTTACGAGCAGTACTTC	CASSTASGTLYEQYF
TRBV5-1	TRBD2	TRBJ2-7	.	TGCGCCAGCACATTCCGGGGAGGGCGAGAGCAGTACTTC	CASTFRGGREQYF
TRBV19	TRBD2	TRBJ2-1	.	TGTGCCAGTAGTATGCTAGCGGGAGAGAGGGGCTCCTACAATGAGCAGTTCTTC	CASSMLAGERGSYNEQFF
TRBV12-5	.	TRBJ1-2	.	TGTGCTAGTGGCCGTGAGTTGTATGGCTACACCTTC	CASGRELYGYTF
TRBV5-1	.	TRBJ2-2	.	TGCGCCAGCAGCTTGTCGGGACTGGACACCGGGGAGCTGTTTTTT	CASSLSGLDTGELFF
TRBV3-1/TRBV3-2	.	TRBJ1-4	once	TGTGCCAGCAGCCCGGCAACTAATGAAAAACTGTTTTTT	CASSPATNEKLFF
TRBV7-9	.	TRBJ1-1	.	TGTGCCAGCAGCCCCCCCCTACAGGTCATGAACACTGAAGCTTTCTTT	CASSPPLQVMNTEAFF
TRBV11-2	.	TRBJ1-2	.	TGTGCCAGCAGGGGGGGTTCAGTTTTCGGCTACACCTTC	CASRGGSVFGYTF
TRBV28	.	TRBJ1-1	once	TGTGCCAGCAGTTTCTCCAGGGCGAGTACTGAAGCTTTCTTT	CASSFSRASTEAFF
TRBV5-4	TRBD2	TRBJ2-3	.	TGTGCCAGCAGCTTTTACGCGGGAGGGTCAGATACGCAGTATTTT	CASSFYAGGSDTQYF
TRBV16	TRBD2	TRBJ2-7	few	TGTGCCAGCAGCCTGGGACTAGCGTTAACCTACGAGCAGTACTTC	CASSLGLALTYEQYF
TRBV10-3	TRBD1	TRBJ2-4	once	TGTGCCTCGGGACAGGGCAGGGACATTCAGTACTTC	CASGQGRDIQYF
TRBV7-9	.	TRBJ1-5	.	TGTGCCAGCGGGCGGGCAGGCAATCAGCCCCAGCATTTT	CASGRAGNQPQHF
TRBV27	.	TRBJ2-1	once	TGTGCCAGCCGGCCCTTGGGGGGGCCCTACAATGAGCAGTTCTTC	CASRPLGGPYNEQFF
TRBV5-4	.	TRBJ2-3	.	TGTGCCAGCAGCTTTGGAGAAGATACGCAGTATTTT	CASSFGEDTQYF
TRBV5-1	TRBD1	TRBJ1-2	.	TGCGCCAGCAGCCTGGGACAGGGGGAGGGCTACACCTTC	CASSLGQGEGYTF
TRBV12-5	TRBD2	TRBJ2-2	.	TGTGCTAGTGGTTTGACAGCGGGAGGGCCAGCCGGGGAGCTGTTTTTT	CASGLTAGGPAGELFF
TRBV10-3	.	TRBJ1-5	.	TGTGCCATAGGGGGATTTGGGGCGGGCCAGCCCCAGCATTTT	CAIGGFGAGQPQHF
TRBV5-1	TRBD2	TRBJ2-1	.	TGCGCCAGCAGCCCGGGACTAGCGGTCCTGGGGAATGAGCAGTTCTTC	CASSPGLAVLGNEQFF
TRBV27	.	TRBJ2-7	.	TGTGCCAGCAGTTTTGCCGACAGCACCTACGAGCAGTACTTC	CASSFADSTYEQYF
TRBV3-1/TRBV3-2	TRBD1	TRBJ1-2	.	TGTGCCAGCAGCCAGGGGACAGGGCGGCCTAACTATGGCTACACCTTC	CASSQGTGRPNYGYTF
TRBV30	TRBD1	TRBJ1-2	.	TGTGCCTGGAGTGTAGACAGGGTTGGGAACTATGGCTACACCTTC	CAWSVDRVGNYGYTF
TRBV6-5	.	TRBJ1-5	.	TGTGCCAGCACGCAGGGGACACGACCCCAGCATTTT	CASTQGTRPQHF
TRBV2	TRBD1	TRBJ1-3	.	TGTGCCAGCAGTGCAAGACAGGGGGCTGGAAACACCATATATTTT	CASSARQGAGNTIYF
TRBV18	TRBD2	TRBJ2-5	.	TGTGCCAGCTCACCTAGACTAGCAGGGGAGACCCAGTACTTC	CASSPRLAGETQYF
TRBV14	.	TRBJ1-6	few	TGTGCCAGCAGCCAAGTTGGCGGTAGCTCCTATAATTCACCCCTCCACTTT	CASSQVGGSSYNSPLHF
TRBV28	TRBD2	TRBJ2-1	.	TGTGCCAGCAGAGCGGGAGGGCCGCCCAATGAGCAGTTCTTC	CASRAGGPPNEQFF
TRBV7-6	TRBD2	TRBJ2-7	.	TGTGCCAGCAGCTTAGCGGTACATAGCGGGAGGGGAGTTCCCTACGAGCAGTACTTC	CASSLAVHSGRGVPYEQYF
TRBV7-9	.	TRBJ2-1	.	TGTGCCAGCAGCTTTGCCGAGGCCGGCCAGCAGTTCTTC	CASSFAEAGQQFF
TRBV11-2	TRBD1	TRBJ2-1	.	TGTGCCACCACTGGACAGGGCAGATACAATGAGCAGTTCTTC	CATTGQGRYNEQFF
TRBV29-1	TRBD2	TRBJ2-1	.	TGCAGCGTTGAAACGAGCGGGAGCGAGCAGTTCTTC	CSVETSGSEQFF
TRBV21-1	.	TRBJ2-1	.	TGTGCCAGCAGCAAAGGTCAAGACAGCTTCCACTCCTACAATGAGCAGTTCTTC	CASSKGQDSFHSYNEQFF
TRBV27	TRBD1	TRBJ2-7	.	TGTGCCAGCAGTGCCAGACAGGGTGGGACCTACGAGCAGTACTTC	CASSARQGGTYEQYF
TRBV19	TRBD1	TRBJ1-5	few	TGTGCCAGTAGTCCTACAGGGGATCAGCCCCAGCATTTT	CASSPTGDQPQHF
TRBV11-2	.	TRBJ1-2	.	TGTGCCAGCAGAACAGGGAGTTTCTCGGACTATGGCTACACCTTC	CASRTGSFSDYGYTF
TRBV6-5	TRBD1	TRBJ1-2	.	TGTGCCAGCAGTTACTCCCGGGACAGGGATGGCTACACCTTC	CASSYSRDRDGYTF
TRBV11-2	.	TRBJ2-3	.	TGTGCCAGCAGCTTAGCCCTCGGGACTCCTGGGAGCACAGATACGCAGTATTTT	CASSLALGTPGSTDTQYF
TRBV2	TRBD1	TRBJ2-5	once	TGTGCCACCTACTCCGCTCCGGGACAGGGGACACAAGAGACCCAGTACTTC	CATYSAPGQGTQETQYF
TRBV11-2	.	TRBJ2-7	.	TGTGCCAGCAGCTTAGTAGCTAGCGAAAACTCCTACGAGCAGTACTTC	CASSLVASENSYEQYF